The following is a T cell receptor beta chain sequence with its context. Sequencing used immunoSEQ multiplex PCR; TCRdb keeps in-frame clones, though not all of them. The repertoire has a few hundred thousand clones, around 80% of them found once; the top ten carry 7.2%. The sample belongs to a study of blood T cell repertoires in COVID-19. Sequenced material: peripheral blood. The sequence derives from a woman between 65 and 79 years old with acute or convalescent COVID-19.

The CDR3 region is CASSLQDSQPQHF. Here the CDR3 DNA reads TGTGCCAGCAGCTTACAGGACAGTCAGCCCCAGCATTTT. The chain joins TRBV7-2 to TRBJ1-5, with D perhaps matching TRBD1 (6 bases). V was trimmed by 2 bases and J by 6 bases, leaving 8 bases between them. Germline values: CDR1 SGHTA, CDR2 FQGNSA. The CDR3 sequence is 13 residues long.